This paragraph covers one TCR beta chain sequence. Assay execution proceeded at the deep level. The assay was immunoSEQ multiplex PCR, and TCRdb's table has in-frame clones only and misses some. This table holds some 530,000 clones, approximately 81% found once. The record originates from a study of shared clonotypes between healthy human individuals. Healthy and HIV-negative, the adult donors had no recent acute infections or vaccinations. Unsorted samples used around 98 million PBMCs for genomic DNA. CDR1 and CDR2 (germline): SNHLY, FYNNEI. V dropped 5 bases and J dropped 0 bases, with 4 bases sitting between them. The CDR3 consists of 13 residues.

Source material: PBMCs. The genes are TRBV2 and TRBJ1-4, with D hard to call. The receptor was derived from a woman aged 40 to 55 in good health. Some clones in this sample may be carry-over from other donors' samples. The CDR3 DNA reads TGTGCCAGCAGTTCTGCAACTAATGAAAAACTGTTTTTT. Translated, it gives CASSSATNEKLFF.